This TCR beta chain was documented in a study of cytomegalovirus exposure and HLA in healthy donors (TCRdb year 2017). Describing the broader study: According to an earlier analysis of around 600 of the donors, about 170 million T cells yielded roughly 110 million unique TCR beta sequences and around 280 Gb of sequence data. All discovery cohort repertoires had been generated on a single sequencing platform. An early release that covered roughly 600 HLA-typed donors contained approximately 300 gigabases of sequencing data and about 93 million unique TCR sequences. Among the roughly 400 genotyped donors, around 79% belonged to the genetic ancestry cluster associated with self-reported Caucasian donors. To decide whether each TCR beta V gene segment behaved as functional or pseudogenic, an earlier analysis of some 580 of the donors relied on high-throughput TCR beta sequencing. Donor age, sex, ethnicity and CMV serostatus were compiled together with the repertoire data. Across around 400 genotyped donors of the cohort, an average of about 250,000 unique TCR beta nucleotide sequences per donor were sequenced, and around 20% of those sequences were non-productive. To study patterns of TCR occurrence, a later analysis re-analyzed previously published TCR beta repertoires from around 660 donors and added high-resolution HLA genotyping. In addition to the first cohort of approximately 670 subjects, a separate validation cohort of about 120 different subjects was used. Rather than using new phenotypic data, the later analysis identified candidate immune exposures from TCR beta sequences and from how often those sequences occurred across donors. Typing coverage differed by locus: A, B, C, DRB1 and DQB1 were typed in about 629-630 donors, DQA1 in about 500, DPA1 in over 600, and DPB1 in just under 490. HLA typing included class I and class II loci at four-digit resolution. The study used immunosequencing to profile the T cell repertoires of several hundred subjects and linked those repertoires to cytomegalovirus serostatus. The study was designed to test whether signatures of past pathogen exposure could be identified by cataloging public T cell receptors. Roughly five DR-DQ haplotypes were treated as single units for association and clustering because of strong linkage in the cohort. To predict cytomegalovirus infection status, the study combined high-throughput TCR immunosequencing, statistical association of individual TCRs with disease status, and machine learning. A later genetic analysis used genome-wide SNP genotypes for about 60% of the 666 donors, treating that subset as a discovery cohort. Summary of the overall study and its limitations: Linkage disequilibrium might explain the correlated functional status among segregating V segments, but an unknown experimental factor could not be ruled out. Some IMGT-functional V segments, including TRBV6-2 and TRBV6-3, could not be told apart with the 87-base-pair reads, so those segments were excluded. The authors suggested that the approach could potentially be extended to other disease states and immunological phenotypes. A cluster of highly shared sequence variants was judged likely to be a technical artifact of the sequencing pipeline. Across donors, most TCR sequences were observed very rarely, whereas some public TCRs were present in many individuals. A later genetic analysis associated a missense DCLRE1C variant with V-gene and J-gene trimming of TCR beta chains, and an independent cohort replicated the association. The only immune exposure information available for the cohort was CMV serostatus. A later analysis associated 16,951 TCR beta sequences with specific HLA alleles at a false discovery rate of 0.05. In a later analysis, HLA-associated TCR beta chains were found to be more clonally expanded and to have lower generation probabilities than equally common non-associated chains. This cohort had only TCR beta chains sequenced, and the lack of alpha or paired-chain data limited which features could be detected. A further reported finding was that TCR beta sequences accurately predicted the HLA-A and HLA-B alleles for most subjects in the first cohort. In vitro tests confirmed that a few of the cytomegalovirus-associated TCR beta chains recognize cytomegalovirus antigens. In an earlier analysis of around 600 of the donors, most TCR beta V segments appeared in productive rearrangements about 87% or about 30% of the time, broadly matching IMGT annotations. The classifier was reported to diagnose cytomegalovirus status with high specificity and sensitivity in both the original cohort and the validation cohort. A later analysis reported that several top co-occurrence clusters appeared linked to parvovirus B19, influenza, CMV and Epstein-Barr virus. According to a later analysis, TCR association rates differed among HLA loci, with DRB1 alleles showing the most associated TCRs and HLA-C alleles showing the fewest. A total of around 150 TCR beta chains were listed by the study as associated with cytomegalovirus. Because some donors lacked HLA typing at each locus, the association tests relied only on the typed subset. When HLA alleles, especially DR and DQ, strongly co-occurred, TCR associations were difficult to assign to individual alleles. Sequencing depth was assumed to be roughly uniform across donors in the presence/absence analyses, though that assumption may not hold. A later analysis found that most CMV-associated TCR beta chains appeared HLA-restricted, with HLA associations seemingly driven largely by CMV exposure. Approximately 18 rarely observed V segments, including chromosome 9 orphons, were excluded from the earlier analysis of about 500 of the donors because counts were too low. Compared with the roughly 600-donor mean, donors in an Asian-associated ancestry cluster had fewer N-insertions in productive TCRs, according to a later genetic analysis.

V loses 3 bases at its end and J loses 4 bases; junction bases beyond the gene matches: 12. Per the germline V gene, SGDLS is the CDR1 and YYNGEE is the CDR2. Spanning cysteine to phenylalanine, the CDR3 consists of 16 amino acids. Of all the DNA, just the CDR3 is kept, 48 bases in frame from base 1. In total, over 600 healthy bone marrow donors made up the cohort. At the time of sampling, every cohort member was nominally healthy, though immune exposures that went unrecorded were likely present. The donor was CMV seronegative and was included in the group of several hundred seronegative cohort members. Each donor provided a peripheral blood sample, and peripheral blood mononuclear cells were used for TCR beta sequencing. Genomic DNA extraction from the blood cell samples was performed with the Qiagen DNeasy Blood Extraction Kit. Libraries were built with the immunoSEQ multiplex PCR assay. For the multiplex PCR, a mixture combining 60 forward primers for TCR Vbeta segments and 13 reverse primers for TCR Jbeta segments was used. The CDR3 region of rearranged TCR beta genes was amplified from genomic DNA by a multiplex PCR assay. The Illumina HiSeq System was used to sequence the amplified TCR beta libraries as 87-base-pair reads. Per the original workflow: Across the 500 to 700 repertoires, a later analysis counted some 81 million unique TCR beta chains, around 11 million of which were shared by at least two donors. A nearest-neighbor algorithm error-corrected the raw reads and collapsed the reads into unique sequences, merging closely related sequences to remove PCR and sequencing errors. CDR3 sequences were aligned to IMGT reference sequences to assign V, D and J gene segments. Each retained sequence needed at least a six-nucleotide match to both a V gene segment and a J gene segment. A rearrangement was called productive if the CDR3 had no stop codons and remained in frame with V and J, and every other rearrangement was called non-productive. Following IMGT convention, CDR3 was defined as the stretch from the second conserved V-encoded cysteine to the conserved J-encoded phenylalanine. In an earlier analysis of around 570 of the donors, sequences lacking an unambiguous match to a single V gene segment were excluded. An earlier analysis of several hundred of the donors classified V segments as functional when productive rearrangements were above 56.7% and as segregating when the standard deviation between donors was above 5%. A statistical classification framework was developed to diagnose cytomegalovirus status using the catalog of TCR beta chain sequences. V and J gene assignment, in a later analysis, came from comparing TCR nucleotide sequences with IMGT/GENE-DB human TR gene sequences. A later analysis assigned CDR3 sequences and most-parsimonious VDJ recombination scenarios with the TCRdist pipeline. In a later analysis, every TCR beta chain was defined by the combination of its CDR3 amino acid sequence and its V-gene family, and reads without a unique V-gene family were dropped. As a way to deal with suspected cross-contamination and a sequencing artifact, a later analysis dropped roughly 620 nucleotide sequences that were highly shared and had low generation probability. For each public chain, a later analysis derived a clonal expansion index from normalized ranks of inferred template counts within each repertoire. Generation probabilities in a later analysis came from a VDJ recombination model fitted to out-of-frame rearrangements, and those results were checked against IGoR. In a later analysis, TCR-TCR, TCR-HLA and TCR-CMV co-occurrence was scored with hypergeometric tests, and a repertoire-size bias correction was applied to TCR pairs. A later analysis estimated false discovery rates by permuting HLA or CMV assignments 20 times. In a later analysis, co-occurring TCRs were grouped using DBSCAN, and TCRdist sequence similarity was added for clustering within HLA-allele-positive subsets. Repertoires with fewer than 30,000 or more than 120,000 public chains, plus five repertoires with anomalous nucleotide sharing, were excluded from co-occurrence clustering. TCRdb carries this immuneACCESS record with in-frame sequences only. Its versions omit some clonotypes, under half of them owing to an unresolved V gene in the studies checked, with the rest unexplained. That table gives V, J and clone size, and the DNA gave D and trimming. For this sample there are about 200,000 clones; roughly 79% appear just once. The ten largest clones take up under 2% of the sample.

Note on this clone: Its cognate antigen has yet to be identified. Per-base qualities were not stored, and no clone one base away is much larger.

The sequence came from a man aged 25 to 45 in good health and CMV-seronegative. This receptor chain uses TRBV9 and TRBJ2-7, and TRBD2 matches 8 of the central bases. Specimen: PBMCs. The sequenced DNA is TGTGCCAGCAGCGCGGAAAGCGGGAGTTCTCTATACGAGCAGTACTTC. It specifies CASSAESGSSLYEQYF.